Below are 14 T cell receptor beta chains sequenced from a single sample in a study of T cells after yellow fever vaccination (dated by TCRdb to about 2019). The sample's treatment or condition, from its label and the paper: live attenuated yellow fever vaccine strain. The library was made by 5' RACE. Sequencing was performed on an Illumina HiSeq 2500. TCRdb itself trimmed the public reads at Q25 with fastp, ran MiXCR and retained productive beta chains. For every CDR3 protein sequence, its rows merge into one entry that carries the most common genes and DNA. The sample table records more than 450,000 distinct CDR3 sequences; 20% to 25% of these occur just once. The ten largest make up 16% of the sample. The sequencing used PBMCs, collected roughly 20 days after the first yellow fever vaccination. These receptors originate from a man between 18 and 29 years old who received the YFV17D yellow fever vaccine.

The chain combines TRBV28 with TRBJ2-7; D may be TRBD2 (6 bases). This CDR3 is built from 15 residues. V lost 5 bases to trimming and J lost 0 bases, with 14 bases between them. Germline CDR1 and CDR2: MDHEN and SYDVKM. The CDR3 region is CASSPRDSYSYEQYF. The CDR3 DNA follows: TGTGCCAGCAGTCCGCGGGACTCCTACTCCTACGAGCAGTACTTC. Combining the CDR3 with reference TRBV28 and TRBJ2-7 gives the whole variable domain DVKVTQSSRYLVKRTGEKVFLECVQDMDHENMFWYRQDPGLGLRLIYFSYDVKMKEKGDIPEGYSVSREKKERFSLILESASTNQTSMYLCASSPRDSYSYEQYFGPGTRLTVT.

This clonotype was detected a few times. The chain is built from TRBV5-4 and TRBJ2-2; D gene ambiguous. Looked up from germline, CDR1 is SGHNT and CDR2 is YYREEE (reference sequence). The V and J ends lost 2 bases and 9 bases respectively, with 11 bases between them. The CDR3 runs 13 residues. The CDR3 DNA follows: TGTGCCAGCAGCTTATTTCTTTCGAGGGAGCTGTTTTTT. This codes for CASSLFLSRELFF.

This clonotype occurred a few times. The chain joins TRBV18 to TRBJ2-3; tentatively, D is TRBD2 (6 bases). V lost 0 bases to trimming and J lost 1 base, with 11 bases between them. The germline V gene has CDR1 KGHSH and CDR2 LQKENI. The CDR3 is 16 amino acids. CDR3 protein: CASSPPEGSRTDTQYF. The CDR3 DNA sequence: TGTGCCAGCTCACCACCGGAGGGCAGCCGCACAGATACGCAGTATTTT.

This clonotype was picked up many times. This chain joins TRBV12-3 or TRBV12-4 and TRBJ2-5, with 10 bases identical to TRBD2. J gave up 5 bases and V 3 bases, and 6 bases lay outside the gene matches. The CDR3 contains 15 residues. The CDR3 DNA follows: TGTGCCAGCAGTTTCTCTAGCGGGGGTGCGGAGACCCAGTACTTC. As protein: CASSFSSGGAETQYF.

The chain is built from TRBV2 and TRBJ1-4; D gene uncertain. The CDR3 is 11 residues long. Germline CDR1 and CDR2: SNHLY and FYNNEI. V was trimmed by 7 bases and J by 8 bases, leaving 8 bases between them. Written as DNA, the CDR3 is TGTGCCAGCACAGAAGAAGAAAAACTGTTTTTT. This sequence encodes CASTEEEKLFF.

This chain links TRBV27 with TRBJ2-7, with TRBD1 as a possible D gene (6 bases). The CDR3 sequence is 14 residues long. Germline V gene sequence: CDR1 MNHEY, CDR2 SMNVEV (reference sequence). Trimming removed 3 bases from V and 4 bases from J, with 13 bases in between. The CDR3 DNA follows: TGTGCCAGCAGTTTTGGACAGCCAGGGTACGAGCAGTACTTC. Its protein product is CASSFGQPGYEQYF.

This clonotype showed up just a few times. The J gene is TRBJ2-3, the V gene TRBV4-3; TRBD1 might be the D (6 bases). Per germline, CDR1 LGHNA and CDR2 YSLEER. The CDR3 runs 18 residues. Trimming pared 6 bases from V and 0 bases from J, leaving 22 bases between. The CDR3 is CASSQGFGALKSTDTQYF. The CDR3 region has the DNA TGCGCCAGCAGTCAGGGGTTCGGGGCCCTGAAGAGCACAGATACGCAGTATTTT.

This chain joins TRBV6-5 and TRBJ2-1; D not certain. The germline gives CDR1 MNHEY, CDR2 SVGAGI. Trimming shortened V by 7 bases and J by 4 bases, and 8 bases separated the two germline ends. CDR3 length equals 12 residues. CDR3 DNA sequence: TGTGCCAGCACCTCACGTTACAATGAGCAGTTCTTC. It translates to CASTSRYNEQFF.

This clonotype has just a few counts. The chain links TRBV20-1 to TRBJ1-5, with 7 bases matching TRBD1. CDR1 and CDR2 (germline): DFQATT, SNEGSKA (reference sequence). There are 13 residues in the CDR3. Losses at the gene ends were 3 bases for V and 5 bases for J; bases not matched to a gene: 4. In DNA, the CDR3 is TGCAGTGCTAGCAGGGGGGTCGATCAGCCCCAGCATTTT. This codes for CSASRGVDQPQHF.

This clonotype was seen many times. CDR3: CASSVQGTYNEQFF. CDR3 nucleotide sequence: TGTGCCAGCAGCGTACAGGGAACCTACAATGAGCAGTTCTTC. V is TRBV5-4 and J is TRBJ2-1, with TRBD1 as a possible D gene (6 bases). The CDR3 extends over 14 amino acids. V was trimmed by 4 bases and J by 2 bases, leaving 10 bases between them. Germline V gene data show CDR1 as SGHNT and CDR2 as YYREEE (reference sequence).

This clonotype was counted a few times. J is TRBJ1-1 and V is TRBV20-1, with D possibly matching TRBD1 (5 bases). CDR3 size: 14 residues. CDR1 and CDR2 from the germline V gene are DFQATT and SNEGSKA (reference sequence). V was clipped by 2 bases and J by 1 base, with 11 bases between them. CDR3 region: CSARRDDGNTEAFF. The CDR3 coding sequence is TGCAGTGCTAGACGGGACGATGGGAACACTGAAGCTTTCTTT.

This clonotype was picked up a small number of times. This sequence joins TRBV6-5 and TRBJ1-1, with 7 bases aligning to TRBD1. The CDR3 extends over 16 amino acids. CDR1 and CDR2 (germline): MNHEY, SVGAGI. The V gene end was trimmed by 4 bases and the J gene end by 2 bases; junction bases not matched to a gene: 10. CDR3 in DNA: TGTGCCAGCAGTTCCGGACAGGACTCACGTAACACTGAAGCTTTCTTT. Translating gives CASSSGQDSRNTEAFF.

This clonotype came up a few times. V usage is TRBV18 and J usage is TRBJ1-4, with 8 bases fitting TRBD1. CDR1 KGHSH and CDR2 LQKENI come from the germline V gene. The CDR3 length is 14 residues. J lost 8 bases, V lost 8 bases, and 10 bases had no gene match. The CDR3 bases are TGTGCCAGCCACCAGGGACAGGCGGGAGAAAAACTGTTTTTT. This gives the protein CASHQGQAGEKLFF.

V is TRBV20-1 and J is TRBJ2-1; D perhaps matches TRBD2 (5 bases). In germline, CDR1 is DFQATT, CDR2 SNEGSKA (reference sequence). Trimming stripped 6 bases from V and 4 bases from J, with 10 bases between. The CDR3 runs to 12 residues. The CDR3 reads CSAEGSYNEQFF. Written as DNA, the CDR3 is TGCAGTGCGGAAGGGAGTTACAATGAGCAGTTCTTC.